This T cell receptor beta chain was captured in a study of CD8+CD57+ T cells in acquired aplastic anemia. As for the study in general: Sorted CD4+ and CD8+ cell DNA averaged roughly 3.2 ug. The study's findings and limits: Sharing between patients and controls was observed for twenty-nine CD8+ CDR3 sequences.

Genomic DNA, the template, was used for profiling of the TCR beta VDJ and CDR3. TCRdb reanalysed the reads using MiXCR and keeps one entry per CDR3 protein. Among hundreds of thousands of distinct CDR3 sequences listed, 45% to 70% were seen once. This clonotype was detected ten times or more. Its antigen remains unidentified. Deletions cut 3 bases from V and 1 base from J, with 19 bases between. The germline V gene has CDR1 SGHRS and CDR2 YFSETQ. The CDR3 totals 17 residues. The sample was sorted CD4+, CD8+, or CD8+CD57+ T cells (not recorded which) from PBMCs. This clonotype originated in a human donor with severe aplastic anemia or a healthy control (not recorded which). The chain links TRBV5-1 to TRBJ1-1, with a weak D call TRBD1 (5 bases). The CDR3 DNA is TGCGCCAGCAGCTCCCAGGGCAGGGCGATCCGGAACACTGAAGCTTTCTTT. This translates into CASSSQGRAIRNTEAFF.